These 27 T cell receptor beta chains came from one sample sequenced in a study of blood T cell repertoires in COVID-19. Profiled with immunoSEQ multiplex PCR; TCRdb holds only in-frame clones, not every one. Of more than 50,000 clones listed, 74% were seen once; the top ten hold roughly 28%. Sequencing input: peripheral blood. All receptors come from an elderly woman with acute or convalescent COVID-19.

This chain connects TRBV10-2 to TRBJ2-6, with 9 bases matching TRBD1. The CDR3 covers 17 residues. The ends lost 8 bases at V and 0 bases at J; junction bases unmatched: 8. Per the germline V gene, CDR1 is WSHSY and CDR2 is SAAADI. CDR3: CASARDRASSGANVLTF. The DNA for the CDR3 is TGCGCCAGCGCGAGGGACAGGGCCAGCTCTGGGGCCAACGTCCTGACTTTC.

The V gene is TRBV5-4, the J gene TRBJ1-2; TRBD1 matches 12 bases. The CDR3 sequence is 18 residues long. V was clipped by 4 bases and J by 4 bases; unmatched bases: 14. The germline V gene has CDR1 SGHNT and CDR2 YYREEE (reference sequence). The CDR3 bases are TGTGCCAGCAGCCCAGAAACCGGGACAGGGGGCGCGGGCTATGGCTACACCTTC. It encodes CASSPETGTGGAGYGYTF.

The chain is built from TRBV19 and TRBJ2-2, with D perhaps matching TRBD2 (6 bases). Deletions cut 7 bases from V and 5 bases from J, with 11 bases between. This CDR3 contains 13 residues. Germline-derived CDR1 and CDR2 are LNHDA and SQIVND (reference sequence). CDR3 bases: TGTGCCAGTACGCGGGAAACAACCGGGGAGCTGTTTTTT. Its translation: CASTRETTGELFF.

This clone was observed at least ten times. This CDR3 reads CASSVGRSNYGYTF. The CDR3 DNA reads TGTGCCAGCAGTGTGGGCAGATCTAACTATGGCTACACCTTC. The rearrangement uses TRBV6-4 and TRBJ1-2; D ambiguous. Germline-derived CDR1 and CDR2 are MRHNA and SNTAGT. Trimming shortened V by 4 bases and J by 0 bases, and 9 bases separated the two germline ends. The CDR3 is 14 amino acids.

V gene TRBV18 combines with J gene TRBJ1-5, with D possibly TRBD1 on 6 matching bases. The CDR3 is 17 residues long. Germline CDR1 and CDR2: KGHSH and LQKENI. Trimming shortened V by 2 bases and J by 1 base, and 15 bases separated the two germline ends. The CDR3 sequence: CASSPKAYRESNQPQHF. The DNA of the CDR3 is TGTGCCAGCTCACCAAAAGCTTACAGGGAAAGCAATCAGCCCCAGCATTTT.

This clone has only one observation. The chain couples TRBV6-6 to TRBJ2-7, with no clear D. The CDR3 is 14 amino acids. Germline V CDR1 and CDR2: MNHNY, SVGAGI (reference sequence). V was shortened by 2 bases and J by 6 bases, with 14 bases between the two germline ends. The CDR3 bases are TGTGCCAGCAGTTACGCTGGAGATCTGCCCGAGCAGTACTTC. Protein: CASSYAGDLPEQYF.

The rearrangement uses TRBV6-2 or TRBV6-3 and TRBJ2-1, with TRBD1 matching 7 bases. V was pared by 4 bases and J by 7 bases, with 13 bases of the junction left unmatched. From germline, CDR1 is MNHEY and CDR2 SVGEGT. The CDR3 is 16 residues long. Here the CDR3 DNA reads TGTGCCAGCAGTTTATGGCCGACAGGGAAGAATAATGAGCAGTTCTTC. This sequence encodes CASSLWPTGKNNEQFF.

This chain uses TRBV5-4 with TRBJ2-2; weak D call: TRBD1 (5 bases). V lost 0 bases and J lost 6, with 12 bases in between. CDR3 length: 15 amino acids. The germline CDR1 and CDR2 sequences are SGHNT and YYREEE (reference sequence). CDR3 in DNA: TGTGCCAGCAGCTTGGGCAGGGCGGTTCCCGGGGAGCTGTTTTTT. Encoded protein: CASSLGRAVPGELFF.

The J gene is TRBJ1-2, the V gene TRBV11-2, with D unclear. The length of the CDR3 is 14 residues. The germline CDR1 and CDR2 sequences are SGHAT and FQNNGV. The V end lost 5 bases, the J end lost 4 bases, and 14 bases lay between the germline ends. CDR3 region: CASSQFGGLYGYTF. The CDR3 DNA reads TGTGCCAGCAGCCAATTCGGAGGCCTCTATGGCTACACCTTC.

The chain carries TRBV5-1 and TRBJ2-5; TRBD2 agrees at 10 bases. The germline V gene has CDR1 SGHRS and CDR2 YFSETQ. J gave up 4 bases and V 4 bases, and 7 bases lay outside the gene matches. The CDR3 loop spans 15 amino acids. As DNA, the CDR3 is TGCGCCAGCAGCGCTAGCGGGAGCGGTAGAGAGACCCAGTACTTC. This encodes CASSASGSGRETQYF. The whole variable domain, remainder taken from reference TRBV5-1 and TRBJ2-5, is KAGVTQTPRYLIKTRGQQVTLSCSPISGHRSVSWYQQTPGQGLQFLFEYFSETQRNKGNFPGRFSGRQFSNSRSEMNVSTLELGDSALYLCASSASGSGRETQYFGPGTRLLVL.

The chain links TRBV9 to TRBJ2-1; 12 positions match TRBD2. The germline gives CDR1 SGDLS, CDR2 YYNGEE. Trimming removed 0 bases from V and 9 bases from J; junction bases left unmatched: 7. This CDR3 has 16 amino acids. The chain's CDR3 is CASSVEALAGGVEQFF. The DNA of the CDR3 is TGTGCCAGCAGCGTAGAAGCACTAGCGGGAGGAGTTGAGCAGTTCTTC.

The V and J genes are TRBV3-1 (or the pseudogene TRBV3-2) and TRBJ1-4; 10 nucleotides match TRBD1. Losses at the gene ends were 4 bases for V and 7 bases for J; bases not matched to a gene: 24. The CDR3 runs 21 residues. Germline V gives CDR1 LGHDT, CDR2 YNNKEL (reference sequence). CDR3 nucleotides: TGTGCCAGCAGCCGTCGCCCGGCCGGGACAGGGGATTTTGCCTCCGGTGAAAAACTGTTTTTT. Translated: CASSRRPAGTGDFASGEKLFF.

This clone was counted only a few times. This chain joins TRBV6-5 and TRBJ2-7, with TRBD1 matching 7 bases. J lost 4 bases, V lost 5 bases, and 11 bases had no gene match. The CDR3 is made up of 15 amino acids. Germline V lookup: CDR1 MNHEY, CDR2 SVGAGI. CDR3 DNA: TGTGCCAGCAGTCTTAGACAGGGTCAGGGGTACGAGCAGTACTTC. It yields the protein CASSLRQGQGYEQYF.

The chain employs TRBV7-6 and TRBJ1-6; D is perhaps TRBD1 (5 bases). Per germline, CDR1 SGHVS and CDR2 FNYEAQ. CDR3 length: 15 amino acids. The V end was cut by 1 base, the J end by 6 bases, with 10 bases between. For the CDR3, the DNA is TGTGCCAGCAGCTTAGATTATGGGGCTAATTCACCCCTCCACTTT. Protein: CASSLDYGANSPLHF.

This clone showed up just a few times. The J gene is TRBJ1-3, the V gene TRBV5-1; the D gene is possibly TRBD1 (6 bases). Germline loops: CDR1 SGHRS, CDR2 YFSETQ. This CDR3 has 14 residues. The V end was cut by 4 bases, the J end by 0 bases, with 8 bases between. The CDR3 loop reads CASSRTVSGNTIYF. CDR3 nucleotide sequence: TGCGCCAGCAGCAGGACAGTCTCTGGAAACACCATATATTTT.

CDR3 amino acids: CATSRDVSLAVRRQPQHF. In DNA, the CDR3 is TGTGCCACCAGCAGAGATGTTTCCTTGGCGGTACGGCGTCAGCCCCAGCATTTT. This rearrangement joins TRBV15 to TRBJ1-5; D is undetermined. Trimming stripped 0 bases from V and 6 bases from J, with 21 bases between. The CDR3 has 18 amino acids. Germline V CDR1 and CDR2: LNHNV, YYDKDF (reference sequence).

This chain uses TRBV9 with TRBJ2-1; 7 nucleotides align to TRBD2. The V gene end was trimmed by 3 bases and the J gene end by 3 bases; junction bases not matched to a gene: 9. Germline lookup yields CDR1 SGDLS and CDR2 YYNGEE. The CDR3 sequence is 16 residues long. CDR3 DNA sequence: TGTGCCAGCAGCGCCACCGGGACTACCGACTACAATGAGCAGTTCTTC. It encodes CASSATGTTDYNEQFF.

V usage is TRBV19 and J usage is TRBJ2-7, with 12 bases identical to TRBD1. In germline, CDR1 is LNHDA, CDR2 SQIVND (reference sequence). The CDR3 extends over 14 amino acids. After removal of 5 bases from V and 7 bases from J, the junction contained 6 bases not matched to a gene. The CDR3 DNA follows: TGTGCCAGTAGTTCCGGGACAGGGGGCGGGGAGCAGTACTTC. This encodes CASSSGTGGGEQYF.

The sample holds many counts of this clone. This chain connects TRBV28 to TRBJ1-2; a weak D match, TRBD1 (5 bases). The CDR3 is 13 amino acids. Between the trimmed V and J ends, which lost 5 bases and 7 bases, there was a span of 14 bases. Per germline, CDR1 MDHEN and CDR2 SYDVKM. CDR3 loop: CASSPPGLPGYTF. As DNA, the CDR3 is TGTGCCAGCAGTCCACCAGGGTTGCCTGGCTACACCTTC.

CDR3 sequence: CASSFMTTGSYGYTF. CDR3 DNA: TGTGCCAGCAGTTTCATGACCACAGGGTCTTATGGCTACACCTTC. The chain carries TRBV6-2 or TRBV6-3 and TRBJ1-2; possibly TRBD1 for D (6 bases). Trimming cost V 4 bases and J 5 bases, with 17 bases left between them. The CDR3 totals 15 residues. The V gene's germline CDR1 is MNHEY and CDR2 SVGEGT.

V is TRBV25-1 and J is TRBJ2-1, with TRBD2 matching over 11 bases. The germline CDR1 and CDR2 sequences are MGHDK and SYGVNS. V was clipped by 4 bases and J by 3 bases; unmatched bases: 2. The CDR3 length is 15 residues. This CDR3 is CASSASGRYYNEQFF. As DNA, the CDR3 is TGTGCCAGCAGTGCTAGCGGGAGGTACTACAATGAGCAGTTCTTC.

This chain links TRBV19 with TRBJ2-3, with 8 nucleotides matching TRBD2. Germline CDR1 is LNHDA and CDR2 is SQIVND (reference sequence). The CDR3 extends over 12 amino acids. Trimming took 4 bases from V and 12 from J; bases not matched to a gene: 6. CDR3 DNA sequence: TGTGCCAGTAGTACCGGGACTAGTGATCAGTATTTT. Translated: CASSTGTSDQYF. Full variable domain (rest looked up from reference TRBV19 and TRBJ2-3): DGGITQSPKYLFRKEGQNVTLSCEQNLNHDAMYWYRQDPGQGLRLIYYSQIVNDFQKGDIAEGYSVSREKKESFPLTVTSAQKNPTAFYLCASSTGTSDQYFGPGTRLTVL.

The table lists this clone with a few counts. DNA of the CDR3: TGTGCCAGCAGCTTAGGACAGTACACTGAAGCTTTCTTT. Protein sequence: CASSLGQYTEAFF. The chain links TRBV7-2 to TRBJ1-1; D may be TRBD1 (5 bases). The ends were cut back, 1 base at V and 3 bases at J, with 6 bases in the middle. The CDR3 runs 13 residues. CDR1 and CDR2 (germline): SGHTA, FQGNSA.

The chain uses TRBV10-2 and TRBJ2-7; 9 bases line up with TRBD1. The CDR3 loop spans 16 amino acids. The V gene's germline CDR1 is WSHSY and CDR2 SAAADI. V dropped 1 base and J dropped 2; count of bases not matched to a gene: 6. The CDR3 DNA reads TGCGCCAGCAGTGAGTGGGCCGGGACAGGGCCCTACGAGCAGTACTTC. Amino acid sequence: CASSEWAGTGPYEQYF.

This clone is deemed hyperexpanded. The chain couples TRBV27 to TRBJ2-7; TRBD2 agrees at 7 bases. Trimming removed 3 bases from V and 2 bases from J; junction bases left unmatched: 7. Germline-derived CDR1 and CDR2 are MNHEY and SMNVEV (reference sequence). The length of the CDR3 is 15 residues. The CDR3 coding sequence is TGTGCCAGCAGTTTTAGCACTAGCGCAACCTACGAGCAGTACTTC. It codes for CASSFSTSATYEQYF.

This chain connects TRBV11-2 to TRBJ1-1; 8 bases fit TRBD1. The CDR3 consists of 18 residues. The junction had 14 bases not matched to a gene; V was cut back by 5 bases and J by 0 bases. Germline CDR1 and CDR2: SGHAT and FQNNGV. Here the CDR3 DNA reads TGTGCCAGCAGCGGTGGGATCAGGGGGCGCGGGATGAACACTGAAGCTTTCTTT. This translates into CASSGGIRGRGMNTEAFF.

V and J are TRBV30 and TRBJ1-4, with D possibly matching TRBD1 (6 bases). The germline V gene has CDR1 GTSNPN and CDR2 SVGIG (reference sequence). The CDR3 is made up of 13 amino acids. V gave up 5 bases and J gave up 5 bases, with 12 bases separating them. CDR3 nucleotide sequence: TGTGCCTGGCAAGGGGGTCCCAATGAAAAACTGTTTTTT. This sequence encodes CAWQGGPNEKLFF.